A single sample gave rise to the 25 T cell receptor beta chains below, sequenced in a study of blood T cell repertoires in COVID-19 (dated by TCRdb to 2018 to 2021). The library came from the immunoSEQ multiplex PCR assay. TCRdb limited this immuneACCESS table to in-frame rearrangements with V and J called. A share of clones is missing; checked studies link under half to unresolved V genes, and the rest is unexplained. The sample yields 150,000 to 200,000 clones; roughly 87% were counted once. Of the sample, approximately 7.8% falls within the top ten clones. Sequencing used peripheral blood. These receptors originate from an older woman with COVID-19, enrolled during active disease.

V and J are TRBV5-6 and TRBJ2-5, with D perhaps matching TRBD1 (5 bases). CDR1 is SGHDT and CDR2 is YYEEEE in the germline V gene. V was shortened by 2 bases and J by 2 bases, with 10 bases between the two germline ends. CDR3 size: 14 residues. For the CDR3, the DNA is TGTGCCAGCAGCTTAAACAGGATACAAGAGACCCAGTACTTC. Amino acids: CASSLNRIQETQYF.

The chain uses TRBV7-3 and TRBJ2-1; TRBD1 is a possible D gene (6 bases). The V gene lost 0 bases and the J gene lost 3 bases, with 9 bases spanning the gap. The CDR3 sequence is 15 residues long. CDR1 is SGHTA, CDR2 FQGTGA, per germline. CDR3 residues: CASSLTGAHYNEQFF. CDR3 bases: TGTGCCAGCAGCTTAACGGGGGCCCACTACAATGAGCAGTTCTTC.

This chain joins TRBV6-2 or TRBV6-3 and TRBJ2-7; D is ambiguous. Deletions cut 6 bases from V and 1 base from J, with 7 bases between. CDR3 length equals 12 residues. The germline V gene has CDR1 MNHEY and CDR2 SVGEGT. The CDR3 spells CASSQSSYEQYF. The CDR3 bases are TGTGCCAGCAGCCAATCTTCCTACGAGCAGTACTTC.

This clone was found a few times. The V call is TRBV21-1, the J call TRBJ2-7; no check of the table's D call, TRBD1, against the DNA was made. TRBV21-1 is shown as a pseudogene. The CDR3 loop spans 17 amino acids. The CDR3: CASSKAAGDGPDYEQYV. DNA of the CDR3: TGTGCCAGCAGCAAAGCCGCAGGGGATGGCCCCGACTACGAGCAGTACGTC.

J is TRBJ2-1 and V is TRBV4-1, with a possible D match to TRBD2 (7 bases). Trimming left V 3 bases short and J 9 bases short, with 27 bases between. Germline CDR1 MGHRA, CDR2 YSYEKL. The CDR3 runs 18 residues. CDR3 region: CASSQIQGRLATIVEQFF. CDR3 nucleotides: TGCGCCAGCAGCCAGATACAGGGACGACTAGCCACAATAGTTGAGCAGTTCTTC.

J is TRBJ1-2 and V is TRBV28; tentatively, D is TRBD1 (6 bases). The CDR3 runs to 13 residues. Germline assignment: CDR1 MDHEN and CDR2 SYDVKM. V was clipped by 2 bases and J by 4 bases, with 8 bases between them. The CDR3 sequence: CASSLIGGYGYTF. CDR3 DNA sequence: TGTGCCAGCAGTTTAATAGGGGGCTATGGCTACACCTTC.

This clone was counted between two and nine times. The chain joins TRBV6-2 or TRBV6-3 to TRBJ1-5, with a tentative D call TRBD1 (5 bases). CDR3 length equals 18 residues. Trimming pared 6 bases from V and 0 bases from J, leaving 21 bases between. Germline V gene data show CDR1 as MNHEY and CDR2 as SVGEGT. The CDR3 protein is CASSPARTTLHSNQPQHF. CDR3 nucleotides: TGTGCCAGCAGCCCCGCCCGGACAACCCTTCATAGCAATCAGCCCCAGCATTTT.

The chain has TRBV7-9 and TRBJ1-6; D unresolved. Trimming pared 1 base from V and 9 bases from J, leaving 10 bases between. The CDR3 totals 14 residues. Per the germline V gene, CDR1 is SEHNR and CDR2 is FQNEAQ (reference sequence). CDR3 sequence reads: CASSLGSEVSPLHF. CDR3 DNA sequence: TGTGCCAGCAGCTTAGGTTCCGAGGTTTCACCCCTCCACTTT.

The chain carries TRBV7-8 and TRBJ1-2; 12 bases are shared with TRBD1. The V gene end was trimmed by 4 bases and the J gene end by 2 bases; junction bases not matched to a gene: 17. CDR1 and CDR2 (germline): SGHVS, FQNEAQ. CDR3 length: 20 residues. For the CDR3, the DNA is TGTGCCAGCAGCTCAGCGCCACGACCGGGACAGGGGGCCCTCAACTATGGCTACACCTTC. As protein: CASSSAPRPGQGALNYGYTF. Together with reference TRBV7-8 and TRBJ1-2, the CDR3 gives the full variable domain: GAGVSQSPRYKVAKRGQDVALRCDPISGHVSLFWYQQALGQGPEFLTYFQNEAQLDKSGLPSDRFFAERPEGSVSTLKIQRTQQEDSAVYLCASSSAPRPGQGALNYGYTFGSGTRLTVV.

This rearrangement joins TRBV19 to TRBJ1-2; TRBD1 aligns across 8 bases. This CDR3 comprises 13 residues. The junction had 4 bases not matched to a gene; V was cut back by 6 bases and J by 4 bases. Germline V gene data show CDR1 as LNHDA and CDR2 as SQIVND (reference sequence). This CDR3 is CASRDRVVYGYTF. The DNA for the CDR3 is TGTGCCAGTAGGGACAGGGTGGTCTATGGCTACACCTTC.

Of note for this clone: A read error may account for a junction end that differs from germline. DNA for the CDR3: TGTGCTAGCAGCTTAGACGGGTTACGGGAGACCCAGTACTTC. It yields the protein CASSLDGLRETQYF. The chain is built from TRBV7-7 and TRBJ2-5; D is undetermined. CDR3 length: 14 residues. The germline CDR1 and CDR2 sequences are SSHAT and FNYEAQ (reference sequence).

J is TRBJ2-6 and V is TRBV28; D is ambiguous. The V end lost 3 bases, the J end lost 4 bases, and 10 bases lay between the germline ends. The germline V gene encodes CDR1 MDHEN and CDR2 SYDVKM. This CDR3 region has 15 residues. CDR3 DNA: TGTGCCAGCAGTTTGGGCGCGTGGGGGGCCAACGTCCTGACTTTC. Protein sequence: CASSLGAWGANVLTF. Based on the CDR3 plus reference TRBV28 and TRBJ2-6, the full variable domain is DVKVTQSSRYLVKRTGEKVFLECVQDMDHENMFWYRQDPGLGLRLIYFSYDVKMKEKGDIPEGYSVSREKKERFSLILESASTNQTSMYLCASSLGAWGANVLTFGAGSRLTVL.

The chain joins TRBV7-9 to TRBJ1-5; no clear D. This CDR3 region has 13 residues. Trimming pared 2 bases from V and 2 bases from J, leaving 4 bases between. Germline V gene data show CDR1 as SEHNR and CDR2 as FQNEAQ (reference sequence). The CDR3 reads CASSLSGNQPQHF. Here the CDR3 DNA reads TGTGCCAGCAGCTTATCTGGCAATCAGCCCCAGCATTTT.

This clone was observed a handful of times. The chain couples TRBV3-1 (or the pseudogene TRBV3-2) to TRBJ2-2; D unclear. CDR1 is LGHDT, CDR2 YNNKEL, per germline (reference sequence). V lost 4 bases, J lost 4 bases, and 10 bases lay in between. This CDR3 contains 14 residues. The DNA of the CDR3 is TGTGCCAGCAGCCGTCTAGGAGCCACCGGGGAGCTGTTTTTT. This codes for CASSRLGATGELFF.

The chain recombines TRBV6-5 with TRBJ2-1; 8 nucleotides match TRBD2. The trim removed 8 bases at V and 1 base at J, leaving 4 bases unmatched. This CDR3 contains 14 residues. Germline lookup yields CDR1 MNHEY and CDR2 SVGAGI. In DNA, the CDR3 is TGTGCCAGCGCCCAGCGGGAGTCCTACAATGAGCAGTTCTTC. It codes for CASAQRESYNEQFF.

The chain couples TRBV7-8 to TRBJ2-3; D is uncertain. CDR1 is SGHVS, CDR2 FQNEAQ, per germline. V gave up 2 bases and J gave up 0 bases, with 12 bases separating them. CDR3 length equals 16 residues. The CDR3 DNA follows: TGTGCCAGCAGCTTAATAGTTAGAACTAGCACAGATACGCAGTATTTT. Residues: CASSLIVRTSTDTQYF.

V is TRBV19 and J is TRBJ2-5, with 8 nucleotides matching TRBD2. Trimming cost V 9 bases and J 4 bases; bases outside gene matches: 19. CDR3 size: 17 residues. Germline V gene sequence: CDR1 LNHDA, CDR2 SQIVND (reference sequence). CDR3 sequence reads: CASSAGRGPGSRETQYF. CDR3 DNA sequence: TGTGCCAGCTCTGCCGGGAGGGGACCGGGAAGCCGAGAGACCCAGTACTTC.

The gene calls are TRBV16 and TRBJ1-3; D gene ambiguous. The CDR3 is 15 residues long. The germline V gene has CDR1 KGHSY and CDR2 FQNENV. Between the trimmed V and J ends, which lost 0 bases and 0 bases, there was a span of 6 bases. CDR3 sequence: CASSQSGASGNTIYF. In DNA, the CDR3 is TGTGCCAGCAGCCAATCGGGAGCCTCTGGAAACACCATATATTTT.

The chain employs TRBV27 and TRBJ1-6, with D possibly being TRBD1 (5 bases). The length of the CDR3 is 17 residues. V gave up 6 bases and J gave up 4 bases, with 19 bases separating them. Germline V gives CDR1 MNHEY, CDR2 SMNVEV (reference sequence). DNA for the CDR3: TGTGCCAGCAGAACCACTGGGACTAACTTATATAATTCACCCCTCCACTTT. Translation gives CASRTTGTNLYNSPLHF.

The genes are TRBV7-2 and TRBJ1-2; TRBD1 agrees at 8 bases. V lost 5 bases, J lost 6 bases, and 11 bases stayed unmatched. Per the germline V gene, CDR1 is SGHTA and CDR2 is FQGNSA. This CDR3 spans 15 amino acids. CDR3 amino acids: CASSPGPGQEDGYTF. In DNA form, the CDR3 reads TGTGCCAGCAGCCCAGGACCGGGACAGGAGGATGGCTACACCTTC.

The chain couples TRBV18 to TRBJ1-2, with D possibly matching TRBD1 (5 bases). CDR3 size: 15 residues. The ends were cut back, 1 base at V and 5 bases at J, with 14 bases in the middle. Germline CDR1 is KGHSH and CDR2 is LQKENI. CDR3 nucleotide sequence: TGTGCCAGCTCACCACGGCACGGGGGAGAATATGGCTACACCTTC. This encodes CASSPRHGGEYGYTF.

The CDR3 sequence is CASSASSGALSYNEQFF. The CDR3 DNA follows: TGTGCCAGCAGCGCCTCAAGCGGGGCCCTCTCCTACAATGAGCAGTTCTTC. The genes are TRBV9 and TRBJ2-1; 7 bases line up with TRBD2. This CDR3 region has 17 residues. The germline V gene has CDR1 SGDLS and CDR2 YYNGEE. J lost 0 bases, V lost 3 bases, and 9 bases had no gene match. Using reference TRBV9 and TRBJ2-1 for the parts outside the CDR3, the full variable domain is DSGVTQTPKHLITATGQRVTLRCSPRSGDLSVYWYQQSLDQGLQFLIQYYNGEERAKGNILERFSAQQFPDLHSELNLSSLELGDSALYFCASSASSGALSYNEQFFGPGTRLTVL.

V gene TRBV19 combines with J gene TRBJ2-7; a possible D gene is TRBD1 (6 bases). V was cut by 5 bases and J by 1 base, with 6 bases left in between. From germline, CDR1 is LNHDA and CDR2 SQIVND (reference sequence). CDR3 length: 12 residues. The CDR3 DNA sequence: TGTGCCAGTAGTGACAGGTCCTACGAGCAGTACGTC. Encoded protein: CASSDRSYEQYV.

The J gene is TRBJ2-1, the V gene TRBV7-2, with TRBD2 matching 10 bases. V shed 1 base, J shed 1 base, and the junction held 1 base outside the gene matches. In germline, CDR1 is SGHTA, CDR2 FQGNSA. The CDR3 covers 16 residues. CDR3 DNA: TGTGCCAGCAGCTTAGAAGCGGGAGGGTCCTACAATGAGCAGTTCTTC. This encodes CASSLEAGGSYNEQFF.

The rearrangement links TRBV3-1 (or the pseudogene TRBV3-2) to TRBJ2-3, with 10 bases that match TRBD2. The length of the CDR3 is 14 residues. The V gene end was trimmed by 7 bases and the J gene end by 3 bases; junction bases not matched to a gene: 4. Germline-derived CDR1 and CDR2 are LGHDT and YNNKEL (reference sequence). The CDR3: CASNLAGVTDTQYF. CDR3 DNA: TGTGCCAGCAACCTAGCGGGAGTTACAGATACGCAGTATTTT.